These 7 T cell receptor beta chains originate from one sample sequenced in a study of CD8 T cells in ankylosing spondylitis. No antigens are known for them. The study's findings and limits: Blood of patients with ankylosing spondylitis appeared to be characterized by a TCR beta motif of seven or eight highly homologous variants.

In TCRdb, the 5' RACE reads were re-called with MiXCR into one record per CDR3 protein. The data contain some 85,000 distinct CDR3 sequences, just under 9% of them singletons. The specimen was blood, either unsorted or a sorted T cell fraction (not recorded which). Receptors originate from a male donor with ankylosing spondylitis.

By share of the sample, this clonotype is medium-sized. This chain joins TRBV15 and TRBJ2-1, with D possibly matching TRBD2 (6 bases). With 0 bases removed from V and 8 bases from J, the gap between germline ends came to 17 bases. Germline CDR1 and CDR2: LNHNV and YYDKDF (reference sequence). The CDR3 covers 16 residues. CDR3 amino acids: CATSRDSREWVDEQFF. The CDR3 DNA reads TGTGCCACCAGCAGAGATAGTCGGGAGTGGGTCGATGAGCAGTTCTTC.

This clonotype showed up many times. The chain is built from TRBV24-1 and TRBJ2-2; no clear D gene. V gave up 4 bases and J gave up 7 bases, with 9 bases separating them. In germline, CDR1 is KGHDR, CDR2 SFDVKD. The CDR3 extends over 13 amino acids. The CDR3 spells CATSDRYGGELFF. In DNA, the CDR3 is TGTGCCACCAGTGACCGTTACGGCGGGGAGCTGTTTTTT.

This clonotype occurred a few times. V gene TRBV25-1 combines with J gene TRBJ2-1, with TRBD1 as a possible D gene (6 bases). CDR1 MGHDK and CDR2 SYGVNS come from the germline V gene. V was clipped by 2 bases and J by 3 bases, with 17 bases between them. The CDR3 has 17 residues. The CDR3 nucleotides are TGTGCCAGCAGTGAACCCGCAGGGGTCAAATACTACAATGAGCAGTTCTTC. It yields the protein CASSEPAGVKYYNEQFF. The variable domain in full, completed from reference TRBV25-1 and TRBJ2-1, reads EADIYQTPRYLVIGTGKKITLECSQTMGHDKMYWYQQDPGMELHLIHYSYGVNSTEKGDLSSESTVSRIRTEHFPLTLESARPSHTSQYLCASSEPAGVKYYNEQFFGPGTRLTVL.

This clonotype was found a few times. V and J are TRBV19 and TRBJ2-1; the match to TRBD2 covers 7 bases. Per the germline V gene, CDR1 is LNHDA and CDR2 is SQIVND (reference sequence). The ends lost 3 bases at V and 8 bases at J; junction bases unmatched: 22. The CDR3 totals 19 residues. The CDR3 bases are TGTGCCAGTAGTATTTCACCGGGTCCCCGGGGGGACCGACCTGATGAGCAGTTCTTC. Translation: CASSISPGPRGDRPDEQFF.

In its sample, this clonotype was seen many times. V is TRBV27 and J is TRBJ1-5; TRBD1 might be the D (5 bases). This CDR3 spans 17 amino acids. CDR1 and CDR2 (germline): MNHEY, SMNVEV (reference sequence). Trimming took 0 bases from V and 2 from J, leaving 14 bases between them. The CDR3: CASSLSNEGQGNQPQHF. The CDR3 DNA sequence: TGTGCCAGCAGTTTATCGAACGAGGGGCAGGGCAATCAGCCCCAGCATTTT.

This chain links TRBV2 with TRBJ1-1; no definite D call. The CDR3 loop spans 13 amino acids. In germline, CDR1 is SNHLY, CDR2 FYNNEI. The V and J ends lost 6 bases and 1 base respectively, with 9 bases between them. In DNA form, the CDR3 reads TGTGCCAGCAGCCACGCAGGGAACACTGAAGCTTTCTTT. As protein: CASSHAGNTEAFF. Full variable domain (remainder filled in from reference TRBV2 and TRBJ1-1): EPEVTQTPSHQVTQMGQEVILRCVPISNHLYFYWYRQILGQKVEFLVSFYNNEISEKSEIFDDQFSVERPDGSNFTLKIRSTKLEDSAMYFCASSHAGNTEAFFGQGTRLTVV.

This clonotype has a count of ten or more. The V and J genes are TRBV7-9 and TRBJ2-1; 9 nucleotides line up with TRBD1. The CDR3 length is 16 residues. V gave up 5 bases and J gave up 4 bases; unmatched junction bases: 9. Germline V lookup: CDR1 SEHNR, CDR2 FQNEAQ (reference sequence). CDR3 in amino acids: CASSPSLDRGYNEQFF. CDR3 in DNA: TGTGCCAGCAGCCCCTCGTTGGACAGGGGATACAATGAGCAGTTCTTC.